This TCR beta chain was recorded in a study of T cells in Graves' hyperthyroidism and ophthalmopathy. Study-level results: Expanded thyroid clonotypes (above 0.001) were mostly also found in blood.

This clonotype was observed at least ten times. Its target is not known. RNA transcripts yielded amplified TCR beta CDR3 regions. When the TCR CDR3 underwent first-round RT-PCR, the HTBI primer set was used. TCRdb reprocessed the multiplex PCR reads via MiXCR and lists one record per CDR3 protein. The data hold about half a million distinct CDR3 sequences, with roughly 25% observed a single time. The germline CDR1 and CDR2 sequences are MDHEN and SYDVKM. Trimming cost V 5 bases and J 3 bases, with 13 bases left between them. CDR3 length: 14 residues. The receptor comes from a woman in her twenties or thirties with Graves' ophthalmopathy. The V call is TRBV28, the J call TRBJ1-1, with D possibly matching TRBD1 (5 bases). Sequenced sample: blood. The DNA for the CDR3 is TGTGCCAGCAGTCCCGGGGCCCTTTACACTGAAGCTTTCTTT. The encoded protein is CASSPGALYTEAFF.